Below, one T cell receptor (beta chain) is given with its context. These data are taken from a study of shared clonotypes between healthy human individuals. Splitting the CD4+ cells yielded a CD45RA+ naive subset and a CD45RA-negative memory subset. The CDR3 is 17 residues long. CDR1 LNHDA and CDR2 SQIVND come from the germline V gene (reference sequence). Trimming cost V 3 bases and J 3 bases, with 18 bases left between them. The protocol was immunoSEQ multiplex PCR, while the TCRdb copy is restricted to in-frame clones and leaves out a portion. The data contain more than 2 million clones, roughly 94% of them seen just once; the ten biggest clones take up about 0.13%.

The sequence was collected from a man aged 18 to 29 in good health. The sequenced sample was naive CD4+ T cells sorted from blood. Documented subset: CD45RA+ positively selected. This sequence joins TRBV19 and TRBJ1-3; the D gene is possibly TRBD1 (6 bases). The CDR3 region has the DNA TGTGCCAGTAGTATCCGTGTCGACAGGAGCAATGGAAACACCATATATTTT. Protein: CASSIRVDRSNGNTIYF. The whole variable domain, remainder taken from reference TRBV19 and TRBJ1-3, is DGGITQSPKYLFRKEGQNVTLSCEQNLNHDAMYWYRQDPGQGLRLIYYSQIVNDFQKGDIAEGYSVSREKKESFPLTVTSAQKNPTAFYLCASSIRVDRSNGNTIYFGEGSWLTVV.